The source of this TCR beta chain is a study of cytomegalovirus exposure and HLA in healthy donors. The V gene end was trimmed by 3 bases and the J gene end by 1 base; junction bases not matched to a gene: 3. Germline CDR1 and CDR2: SGHTA and FQGNSA. The CDR3 loop spans 14 amino acids. The PCR was carried out with 60 Vbeta primers and 13 Jbeta primers. Repertoires were generated with immunoSEQ multiplex PCR, while TCRdb's copy carries only in-frame clones and drops some. Of 150,000 to 200,000 clones detected, about 70% appear once; the ten largest clones hold about 2%. The TCR was taken from a woman aged 25-40 years in good health and CMV-seronegative. The chain has TRBV7-2 and TRBJ2-7; 7 bases map to TRBD1. The sample consisted of PBMCs. CDR3: CASSLDRTSYEQYF. For the CDR3, the DNA is TGTGCCAGCAGCTTGGACAGGACTTCCTACGAGCAGTACTTC.